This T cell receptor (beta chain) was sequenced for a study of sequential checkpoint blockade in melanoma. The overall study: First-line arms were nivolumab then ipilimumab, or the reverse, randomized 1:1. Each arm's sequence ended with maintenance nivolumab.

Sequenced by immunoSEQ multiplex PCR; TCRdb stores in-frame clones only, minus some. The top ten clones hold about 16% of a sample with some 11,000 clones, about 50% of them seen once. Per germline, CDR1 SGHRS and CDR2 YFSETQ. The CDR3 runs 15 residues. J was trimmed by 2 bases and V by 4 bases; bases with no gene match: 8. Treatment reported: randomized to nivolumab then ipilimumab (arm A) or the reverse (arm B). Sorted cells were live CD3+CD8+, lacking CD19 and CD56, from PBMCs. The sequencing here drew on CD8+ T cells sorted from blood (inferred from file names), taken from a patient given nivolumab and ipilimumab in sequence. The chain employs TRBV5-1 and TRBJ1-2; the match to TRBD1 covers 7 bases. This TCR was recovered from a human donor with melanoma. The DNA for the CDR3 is TGCGCCAGCAGCCGAATGGAGGGACAGAACTATGGCTACACCTTC. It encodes CASSRMEGQNYGYTF.